This T cell receptor (beta chain) stems from a study of shared clonotypes between healthy human individuals. The overall study: Contributing individuals were a couple of females and three males aged 18 to 49.

At deep level, the assay was performed. Genomic DNA from each subset was divided evenly over several immunoSEQ plates. Some clones are missing from TCRdb's copy, which holds only in-frame ones; the method was immunoSEQ multiplex PCR. The data show some 2,100,000 clones, with under 97% seen just once and roughly 0.13% held by the top ten. General study results and limits: A generally larger estimated richness was seen in naive subsets than in memory subsets.

Germline CDR1 is SQVTM and CDR2 is ANQGSEA. The CDR3 consists of 12 residues. V lost 7 bases, J lost 5 bases, and 14 bases lay in between. A remark on this clone: Its specificity is not known.

This receptor was obtained from a man between 18 and 35 years old in good health. Specimen: naive CD4+ T cells sorted from blood. Subset given: CD45RA+ positively selected. The chain couples TRBV29-1 to TRBJ2-5, with a possible D match to TRBD1 (5 bases). The CDR3 DNA reads TGCAGCGCGCATGGGGCTTGGGAGACCCAGTACTTC. Amino acid sequence: CSAHGAWETQYF.